One and the same sample provided the 3 T cell receptor beta chains below, sequenced in a study of T cells in Graves' hyperthyroidism and ophthalmopathy. Regions amplified from RNA transcripts were the TCR beta CDR3 regions. The primer set for the first-round RT-PCR of the TCR CDR3 was HTBI. TCRdb re-called the multiplex PCR reads with MiXCR, one entry per CDR3 protein. The top ten hold around 8.1% of the sample, which has about 710,000 distinct CDR3 sequences, 15% to 20% seen once. Sequencing input: blood. Every receptor here comes from a man younger than 35 with Graves' hyperthyroidism.

J is TRBJ2-2 and V is TRBV7-9; tentatively, D is TRBD2 (6 bases). This CDR3 is built from 15 residues. V was pared by 7 bases and J by 6 bases, with 18 bases between. Germline CDR1 reads SEHNR; CDR2 reads FQNEAQ (reference sequence). CDR3 loop: CASITGTVDAGELFF. The DNA of the CDR3 is TGTGCCAGCATCACCGGGACTGTTGACGCCGGGGAGCTGTTTTTT.

This clonotype was seen ten or more times. This chain connects TRBV5-4 to TRBJ2-3; no definite D call. V lost 0 bases and J lost 1, with 6 bases in between. Germline values: CDR1 SGHNT, CDR2 YYREEE (reference sequence). The CDR3 covers 14 residues. The CDR3 sequence is CASSLGWGTDTQYF. CDR3 DNA: TGTGCCAGCAGCTTGGGGTGGGGCACAGATACGCAGTATTTT.

In this sample, this clonotype turned up many times. This chain links TRBV29-1 with TRBJ2-7; D not certain. CDR3 length equals 12 residues. Between the trimmed V and J ends, which lost 4 bases and 3 bases, there was a span of 10 bases. The germline V gene has CDR1 SQVTM and CDR2 ANQGSEA. The CDR3 coding sequence is TGCAGCGTTGGAGGACCGCTCTACGAGCAGTACTTC. It specifies CSVGGPLYEQYF.